This is a list of T cell receptor beta chains from one sample in a study of T cell repertoires in cytomegalovirus infection. TCRdb analysed the reads with MiXCR anew, one entry per CDR3 protein. The sample includes hundreds of thousands of distinct CDR3 sequences, approximately 10% of them seen just once. Material for sequencing was PBMCs. Receptors were obtained from a human donor in good health (CMV status not recorded). Some clones in this sample may be carry-over from other donors' samples. The CDR3 runs from the conserved cysteine through the conserved F or W. The order of the fields is CDR3 protein, CDR3 DNA, D gene, V gene, J gene, clone size. A D gene is named only where the DNA matches it firmly. Some rows have no size entry. The others give once, few or many, or a class for an expanded clone.

CDR3aa: CASSSDPGGSYEQYF; CDR3nt: TGTGCCAGCAGCTCCGACCCTGGGGGCTCCTACGAGCAGTACTTC; d_gene: .; v_gene: TRBV5-4; j_gene: TRBJ2-7; abundance: many
CDR3aa: CASSYSRDSNTEAFF; CDR3nt: TGTGCCAGCAGTTACTCGCGGGACAGCAACACTGAAGCTTTCTTT; d_gene: TRBD1; v_gene: TRBV6-6; j_gene: TRBJ1-1; abundance: many
CDR3aa: CASSSVDRELGYGYTF; CDR3nt: TGTGCCAGCAGCTCCGTAGATCGAGAACTTGGCTATGGCTACACCTTC; d_gene: .; v_gene: TRBV7-9; j_gene: TRBJ1-2; abundance: many
CDR3aa: CASSLGAASVHTF; CDR3nt: TGTGCCAGCAGCTTAGGGGCAGCCTCGGTCCACACCTTC; d_gene: .; v_gene: TRBV11-2; j_gene: TRBJ1-2; abundance: few
CDR3aa: CSATPSWVTHSNTGELFF; CDR3nt: TGCAGTGCTACCCCCTCCTGGGTGACGCATTCGAACACCGGGGAGCTGTTTTTT; d_gene: .; v_gene: TRBV20-1; j_gene: TRBJ2-2; abundance: many
CDR3aa: CSVEKQKGAVYEQYF; CDR3nt: TGCAGCGTTGAAAAGCAAAAGGGGGCGGTCTACGAGCAGTACTTC; d_gene: TRBD1; v_gene: TRBV29-1; j_gene: TRBJ2-7; abundance: .
CDR3aa: CASSSPYEGPGANVLTF; CDR3nt: TGTGCCAGCAGTTCCCCCTATGAGGGGCCTGGGGCCAACGTCCTGACTTTC; d_gene: .; v_gene: TRBV6-9; j_gene: TRBJ2-6; abundance: many
CDR3aa: CSVVKGSYEQYF; CDR3nt: TGCAGCGTTGTGAAAGGTAGCTACGAGCAGTACTTC; d_gene: .; v_gene: TRBV29-1; j_gene: TRBJ2-7; abundance: few
CDR3aa: CASSLTWGNEQFF; CDR3nt: TGTGCCAGCAGCTTAACATGGGGGAATGAGCAGTTCTTC; d_gene: .; v_gene: TRBV7-3; j_gene: TRBJ2-1; abundance: many
CDR3aa: CASSQGSLAGGLEDTQYF; CDR3nt: TGTGCCAGCAGCCAGGGCTCTCTAGCGGGGGGGCTGGAAGATACGCAGTATTTT; d_gene: TRBD2; v_gene: TRBV3-1; j_gene: TRBJ2-3; abundance: .
CDR3aa: CASSASRGANYGYTF; CDR3nt: TGTGCCAGCAGTGCCTCGCGGGGGGCGAACTATGGCTACACCTTC; d_gene: .; v_gene: TRBV2; j_gene: TRBJ1-2; abundance: .
CDR3aa: CASSTSPREPHNEQFF; CDR3nt: TGTGCCAGCAGCACCTCTCCGCGGGAGCCCCACAATGAGCAGTTCTTC; d_gene: TRBD2; v_gene: TRBV6-1; j_gene: TRBJ2-1; abundance: many
CDR3aa: CASSLTLGTEAFF; CDR3nt: TGTGCCAGCAGCTTAACGTTGGGGACTGAAGCTTTCTTT; d_gene: .; v_gene: TRBV7-3; j_gene: TRBJ1-1; abundance: many
CDR3aa: CASSYTGTYGYTF; CDR3nt: TGTGCCAGCAGTTATACAGGGACCTATGGCTACACCTTC; d_gene: .; v_gene: TRBV6-1; j_gene: TRBJ1-2; abundance: many
CDR3aa: CASSYGGQGGTEAFF; CDR3nt: TGTGCCAGCAGTTATGGTGGACAGGGCGGCACTGAAGCTTTCTTT; d_gene: TRBD1; v_gene: TRBV6-1; j_gene: TRBJ1-1; abundance: many
CDR3aa: CASSEIWNQPQHF; CDR3nt: TGTGCCAGCAGTGAAATCTGGAATCAGCCCCAGCATTTT; d_gene: .; v_gene: TRBV2; j_gene: TRBJ1-5; abundance: many
CDR3aa: CASSLREGTYGYTF; CDR3nt: TGTGCCAGCAGTTTGAGAGAGGGGACCTATGGCTACACCTTC; d_gene: .; v_gene: TRBV27; j_gene: TRBJ1-2; abundance: .
CDR3aa: CSVHTTRGNQETQYF; CDR3nt: TGCAGCGTTCACACGACCCGGGGTAACCAAGAGACCCAGTACTTC; d_gene: .; v_gene: TRBV29-1; j_gene: TRBJ2-5; abundance: many
CDR3aa: CASSPFSDTQYF; CDR3nt: TGTGCCAGCAGTCCTTTTTCTGATACGCAGTATTTT; d_gene: .; v_gene: TRBV2; j_gene: TRBJ2-3; abundance: many
CDR3aa: CASSLGAPKSETQYF; CDR3nt: TGCGCCAGCAGCTTGGGGGCTCCTAAATCAGAGACCCAGTACTTC; d_gene: .; v_gene: TRBV5-1; j_gene: TRBJ2-5; abundance: many
CDR3aa: CASSLGLTHEQFF; CDR3nt: TGTGCCAGCAGTTTAGGACTTACCCATGAGCAGTTCTTC; d_gene: .; v_gene: TRBV12-3/TRBV12-4; j_gene: TRBJ2-1; abundance: many
CDR3aa: CSVDHPRTVSYNEQFF; CDR3nt: TGCAGCGTTGACCATCCAAGGACTGTCTCCTACAATGAGCAGTTCTTC; d_gene: .; v_gene: TRBV29-1; j_gene: TRBJ2-1; abundance: .